This T cell receptor beta chain was recorded in a study of blood T cell repertoires in COVID-19. Study details: Collection of acute and convalescent COVID-19 samples took place in the United States, Italy and Spain. Sample material is recorded as cDNA or gDNA derived from T cells, B-cell-depleted T cells, or PBMCs.

The CDR3 is made up of 17 amino acids. CDR1 LNHDA and CDR2 SQIVND come from the germline V gene (reference sequence). The ends lost 5 bases at V and 4 bases at J; junction bases unmatched: 15. Profiling relied on immunoSEQ multiplex PCR, and the TCRdb table lists in-frame clones only, not all of them. In the table there are a few hundred thousand clones, 70% to 90% of which are singletons. The participants were between about 18 and 100 years old and came from under 25 US areas. Cohort 3 donors counted as recovered after two negative PCRs, clearance, or resolved symptoms. This chain links TRBV19 with TRBJ1-2; 8 bases are shared with TRBD1. The specimen sequenced was PBMCs or T cells enriched from blood (not recorded which). This sequence was found in a woman between 25 and 40 years old who had recovered from COVID-19. The CDR3 nucleotides are TGTGCCAGTAGTCCCGGGGGGACAGGATTATCTAGCTATGGCTACACCTTC. Its protein product is CASSPGGTGLSSYGYTF.